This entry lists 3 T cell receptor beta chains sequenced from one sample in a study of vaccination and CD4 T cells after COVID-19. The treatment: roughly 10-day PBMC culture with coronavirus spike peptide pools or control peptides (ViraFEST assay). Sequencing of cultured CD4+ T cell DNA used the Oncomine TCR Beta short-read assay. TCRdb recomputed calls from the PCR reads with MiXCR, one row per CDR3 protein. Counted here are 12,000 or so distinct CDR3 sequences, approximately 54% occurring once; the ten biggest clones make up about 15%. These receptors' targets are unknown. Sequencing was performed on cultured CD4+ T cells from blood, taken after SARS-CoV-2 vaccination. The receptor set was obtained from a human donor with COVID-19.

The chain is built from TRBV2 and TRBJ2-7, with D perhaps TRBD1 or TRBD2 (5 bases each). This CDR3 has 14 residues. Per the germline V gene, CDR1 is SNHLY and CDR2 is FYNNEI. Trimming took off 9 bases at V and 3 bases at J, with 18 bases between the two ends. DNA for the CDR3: TGTGCCAGTTCGAGGGACCACTGGGACTACGAGCAGTACTTC. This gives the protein CASSRDHWDYEQYF. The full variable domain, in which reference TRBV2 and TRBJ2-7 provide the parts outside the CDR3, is EPEVTQTPSHQVTQMGQEVILRCVPISNHLYFYWYRQILGQKVEFLVSFYNNEISEKSEIFDDQFSVERPDGSNFTLKIRSTKLEDSAMYFCASSRDHWDYEQYFGPGTRLTVT.

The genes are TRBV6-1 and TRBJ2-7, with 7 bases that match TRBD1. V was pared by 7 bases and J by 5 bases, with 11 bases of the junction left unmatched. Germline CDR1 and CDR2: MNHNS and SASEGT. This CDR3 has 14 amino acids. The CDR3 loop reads CASIPRQGDNEQYF. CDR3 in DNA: TGTGCCAGCATTCCACGCCAGGGGGATAACGAGCAGTACTTC.

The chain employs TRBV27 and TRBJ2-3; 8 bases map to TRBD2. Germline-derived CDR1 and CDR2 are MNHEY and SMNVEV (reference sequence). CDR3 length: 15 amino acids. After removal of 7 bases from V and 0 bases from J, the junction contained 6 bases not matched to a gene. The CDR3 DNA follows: TGTGCCAGCAAGAGCGGGGGACCTAGCACAGATACGCAGTATTTT. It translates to CASKSGGPSTDTQYF.